Following are 29 T cell receptor beta chains from one sample sequenced in a study of cytomegalovirus exposure and HLA in healthy donors. In the PCR, 60 Vbeta and 13 Jbeta primers were used. Measured with immunoSEQ multiplex PCR; TCRdb has only the in-frame clones, and not every one. The sample carries about 200,000 clones, 75% to 90% recorded once. The sample was PBMCs. All receptors come from a woman aged 30 to 39 in good health and CMV-seronegative.

The chain uses TRBV5-4 and TRBJ2-2; 10 bases align to TRBD2. The CDR3 is made up of 17 amino acids. Germline trimming cut 2 bases from V and 0 bases from J; bases unmatched to any gene: 4. The germline V gene has CDR1 SGHNT and CDR2 YYREEE (reference sequence). CDR3 sequence: CASSFPLAGANTGELFF. In nucleotides, the CDR3 is TGTGCCAGCAGCTTCCCCCTAGCGGGGGCGAACACCGGGGAGCTGTTTTTT.

The chain employs TRBV27 and TRBJ1-1, with a possible D match to TRBD1 (6 bases). Germline V gene data show CDR1 as MNHEY and CDR2 as SMNVEV (reference sequence). Trimming shortened V by 2 bases and J by 0 bases, and 10 bases separated the two germline ends. CDR3 size: 15 residues. In nucleotides, the CDR3 is TGTGCCAGCAGTTTAGGGGCAGGGGTGAACACTGAAGCTTTCTTT. It encodes CASSLGAGVNTEAFF.

The chain joins TRBV27 to TRBJ1-5, with TRBD1 as a possible D gene (6 bases). V lost 3 bases and J lost 1, with 22 bases in between. Germline V gene sequence: CDR1 MNHEY, CDR2 SMNVEV (reference sequence). The CDR3 has 19 residues. DNA of the CDR3: TGTGCCAGCAGTTTGATCTTCCCGGACAGAATACTGAGCAATCAGCCCCAGCATTTT. Translating it yields CASSLIFPDRILSNQPQHF.

This chain connects TRBV5-1 to TRBJ2-3; 8 positions match TRBD1. The germline CDR1 and CDR2 sequences are SGHRS and YFSETQ. CDR3 size: 14 residues. The junction had 7 bases not matched to a gene; V was cut back by 5 bases and J by 5 bases. Here the CDR3 DNA reads TGCGCCAGCAGTCCGGACAGGGCTGGAGATACGCAGTATTTT. Its protein product is CASSPDRAGDTQYF.

The chain recombines TRBV27 with TRBJ2-7, with D perhaps matching TRBD2 (5 bases). Germline values: CDR1 MNHEY, CDR2 SMNVEV (reference sequence). V was shortened by 6 bases and J by 3 bases, with 9 bases between the two germline ends. The length of the CDR3 is 12 residues. The CDR3 protein is CASRSDYYEQYF. The CDR3 DNA is TGTGCCAGCAGGTCTGACTACTACGAGCAGTACTTC.

This clone counts as medium-sized. The identical CDR3 is also encoded by other nucleotide sequences in the sample. This chain links TRBV5-4 with TRBJ2-7; tentatively, D is TRBD1 (6 bases). The ends were cut back, 0 bases at V and 4 bases at J, with 11 bases in the middle. In germline, CDR1 is SGHNT, CDR2 YYREEE (reference sequence). This CDR3 spans 14 amino acids. CDR3 protein: CASSLGGTPYEQYF. The CDR3 DNA follows: TGTGCCAGCAGCTTGGGAGGGACACCTTACGAGCAGTACTTC.

The chain employs TRBV4-1 and TRBJ1-6; the D gene is possibly TRBD1 (5 bases). V was pared by 3 bases and J by 5 bases, with 17 bases between. This CDR3 is built from 17 residues. Looked up from germline, CDR1 is MGHRA and CDR2 is YSYEKL. The CDR3 sequence: CASSHPGRGVDNSPLHF. In DNA form, the CDR3 reads TGCGCCAGCAGCCACCCCGGTCGGGGGGTGGATAATTCACCCCTCCACTTT.

The CDR3 reads CASSLAPGTDTQYF. In DNA form, the CDR3 reads TGCGCCAGCAGCTTGGCCCCGGGCACAGATACGCAGTATTTT. The chain is built from TRBV5-1 and TRBJ2-3; D gene uncertain. Per germline, CDR1 SGHRS and CDR2 YFSETQ. The CDR3 is made up of 14 amino acids. Trimming removed 0 bases at V and 1 base at J, with 6 bases between.

This chain connects TRBV19 to TRBJ1-2; D is ambiguous. The germline V and J ends were trimmed by 5 bases and 2 bases, with 15 bases remaining between them. This CDR3 is 15 amino acids long. Germline values: CDR1 LNHDA, CDR2 SQIVND (reference sequence). DNA of the CDR3: TGTGCCAGTAGTCGTCCCCATCGAGGGAACTATGGCTACACCTTC. This sequence encodes CASSRPHRGNYGYTF.

V and J are TRBV12-5 and TRBJ1-5; D might be TRBD1 (6 bases). Germline V gene sequence: CDR1 LGHNT, CDR2 FRNRAP. The CDR3 totals 20 residues. The V end was cut by 7 bases, the J end by 0 bases, with 28 bases between. The CDR3 DNA is TGTGCTAGTGATGGGAGGGGTGTCCGGGGGGCAATTTATAGCAATCAGCCCCAGCATTTT. It translates to CASDGRGVRGAIYSNQPQHF.

This chain links TRBV18 with TRBJ2-2, with 8 bases that match TRBD2. CDR3 size: 16 residues. V was clipped by 0 bases and J by 9 bases; unmatched bases: 9. Germline V gene lookup returns CDR1 KGHSH and CDR2 LQKENI. The CDR3 DNA is TGTGCCAGCTCACCACCGATCGGGAGGGCGGGACGGGAGCTGTTTTTT. This gives the protein CASSPPIGRAGRELFF.

V usage is TRBV9 and J usage is TRBJ2-7; tentative D call: TRBD1 (5 bases). Looked up from germline, CDR1 is SGDLS and CDR2 is YYNGEE. V shed 4 bases and J shed 5 bases, with 10 bases lying between them. The CDR3 extends over 12 amino acids. Here the CDR3 DNA reads TGTGCCAGCAGCCCCCTAGGGGACGAGCAGTACTTC. The encoded protein is CASSPLGDEQYF.

The rearrangement uses TRBV18 and TRBJ2-2; 9 positions match TRBD2. The CDR3 runs to 16 residues. Germline CDR1 and CDR2: KGHSH and LQKENI. V shed 1 base and J 3 bases; nucleotides not matched to a gene: 3. The CDR3 reads CASSPRTSVYTGELFF. CDR3 DNA: TGTGCCAGCTCACCACGGACTAGCGTGTACACCGGGGAGCTGTTTTTT.

The table lists this clone with a count of one. The chain has TRBV28 and TRBJ2-1, with D perhaps matching TRBD2 (5 bases). The germline CDR1 and CDR2 sequences are MDHEN and SYDVKM. There are 13 residues in the CDR3. Trimming shortened V by 4 bases and J by 8 bases, and 12 bases separated the two germline ends. In DNA, the CDR3 is TGTGCCAGCAGTTCCGACTATGGGGATGAGCAGTTCTTC. Translation: CASSSDYGDEQFF.

The chain uses TRBV28 and TRBJ2-4, with 10 positions matching TRBD2. This CDR3 contains 13 residues. Germline values: CDR1 MDHEN, CDR2 SYDVKM. CDR3 sequence: CAAGGQGRNIQYF. DNA of the CDR3: TGTGCAGCGGGGGGGCAGGGTAGAAACATTCAGTACTTC.

The CDR3 nucleotides read TGTGCCAGCAGCCCCCAGGGACTAAGGAACACCGGGGAGCTGTTTTTT. Amino acids: CASSPQGLRNTGELFF. The chain is built from TRBV7-3 and TRBJ2-2; TRBD2 agrees at 7 bases. After removal of 5 bases from V and 1 base from J, the junction contained 7 bases not matched to a gene. This CDR3 comprises 16 residues. Per germline, CDR1 SGHTA and CDR2 FQGTGA.

The gene calls are TRBV15 and TRBJ2-1, with TRBD1 as a possible D gene (6 bases). V lost 0 bases, J lost 7 bases, and 13 bases lay in between. CDR3 length: 15 residues. The germline CDR1 and CDR2 sequences are LNHNV and YYDKDF (reference sequence). The CDR3 protein is CATSRDVQGKNEQFF. CDR3 bases: TGTGCCACCAGCAGAGATGTACAGGGTAAGAATGAGCAGTTCTTC.

V usage is TRBV5-1 and J usage is TRBJ2-2; the match to TRBD2 covers 10 bases. Germline trimming cut 2 bases from V and 7 bases from J; bases unmatched to any gene: 17. The CDR3 covers 19 residues. Germline-derived CDR1 and CDR2 are SGHRS and YFSETQ. CDR3: CASSFTPSRLAGVGGELFF. The CDR3 DNA is TGCGCCAGCAGCTTCACCCCCTCCAGGCTAGCGGGAGTCGGCGGGGAGCTGTTTTTT. Full variable domain (rest looked up from reference TRBV5-1 and TRBJ2-2): KAGVTQTPRYLIKTRGQQVTLSCSPISGHRSVSWYQQTPGQGLQFLFEYFSETQRNKGNFPGRFSGRQFSNSRSEMNVSTLELGDSALYLCASSFTPSRLAGVGGELFFGEGSRLTVL.

CDR3 DNA sequence: TGCGCCAGCAGCCAAGAAGGGGCTCTTATAGAGACCCAGTACTTC. It encodes CASSQEGALIETQYF. The J gene is TRBJ2-5, the V gene TRBV4-1; possible D gene TRBD1, 5 bases. Looked up from germline, CDR1 is MGHRA and CDR2 is YSYEKL. CDR3 length: 15 amino acids. Trimming left V 0 bases short and J 4 bases short, with 12 bases between.

As for this clone: The junction differs from germline at one of its ends, possibly a read error. J is TRBJ2-7 and V is TRBV2; tentative D call: TRBD2 (5 bases). Per germline, CDR1 SNHLY and CDR2 FYNNEI. The CDR3 is 14 amino acids. CDR3: CASSEASGYSEEYF. CDR3 nucleotide sequence: TGTGCCAGCAGTGAAGCTTCGGGGTATTCCGAGGAGTACTTC. The entire variable domain, with the rest obtained from reference TRBV2 and TRBJ2-7, is as follows: EPEVTQTPSHQVTQMGQEVILRCVPISNHLYFYWYRQILGQKVEFLVSFYNNEISEKSEIFDDQFSVERPDGSNFTLKIRSTKLEDSAMYFCASSEASGYSEEYFGPGTRLTVT.

As DNA, the CDR3 is TGCAGCGTTGAGATAGTACCGGAGGGGAGCTACACCTTC. Its translation is CSVEIVPEGSYTF. V usage is TRBV29-1 and J usage is TRBJ1-2; D is perhaps TRBD1 (5 bases). Trimming took off 3 bases at V and 9 bases at J, with 17 bases between the two ends. CDR3 length equals 13 residues. Germline V gene data show CDR1 as SQVTM and CDR2 as ANQGSEA.

The chain carries TRBV2 and TRBJ2-7; 9 positions match TRBD1. The CDR3 runs to 14 residues. Losses at the gene ends were 5 bases for V and 1 base for J; bases not matched to a gene: 3. Germline V gene data show CDR1 as SNHLY and CDR2 as FYNNEI. CDR3 bases: TGTGCCAGCAGTCAGGACAGGGGTTCCTACGAGCAGTACTTC. Translating gives CASSQDRGSYEQYF.

The V call is TRBV6-1, the J call TRBJ2-1, with 7 bases identical to TRBD2. Germline loops: CDR1 MNHNS, CDR2 SASEGT. CDR3 length: 15 residues. Germline trimming cut 6 bases from V and 4 bases from J; bases unmatched to any gene: 9. In DNA, the CDR3 is TGTGCCAGCAGGTGGACTAGTCCCAGATACAATGAGCAGTTCTTC. Its protein product is CASRWTSPRYNEQFF.

V usage is TRBV5-1 and J usage is TRBJ2-7; perhaps TRBD1 as D (6 bases). The CDR3 is 14 residues long. Germline V gene sequence: CDR1 SGHRS, CDR2 YFSETQ. Trimming shortened V by 3 bases and J by 3 bases, and 13 bases separated the two germline ends. The CDR3 is CASSYEGVDYEQYF. The CDR3 bases are TGCGCCAGCAGCTACGAGGGGGTAGACTACGAGCAGTACTTC.

In its sample, this clone was seen a few times. This chain connects TRBV7-8 to TRBJ2-6; no definite D call. Trimming took 7 bases from V and 11 from J, leaving 15 bases between them. Germline V gives CDR1 SGHVS, CDR2 FQNEAQ. The CDR3 covers 13 residues. The CDR3 DNA reads as TGTGCCAGCAACCCTCCTAAAACTGACGTCCTGACTTTC. Translated: CASNPPKTDVLTF.

The gene calls are TRBV5-1 and TRBJ2-2; 8 nucleotides match TRBD2. The CDR3 covers 16 residues. The germline V gene encodes CDR1 SGHRS and CDR2 YFSETQ. The V and J ends lost 4 bases and 6 bases, in that order; junction bases with no gene match: 11. This chain's CDR3 is CASSAVELAGSGELFF. The CDR3 DNA sequence: TGCGCCAGCAGCGCGGTTGAATTAGCGGGATCCGGGGAGCTGTTTTTT.

V usage is TRBV19 and J usage is TRBJ2-7; D unresolved. Between the trimmed V and J ends, which lost 5 bases and 3 bases, there was a span of 14 bases. Germline V gives CDR1 LNHDA, CDR2 SQIVND (reference sequence). CDR3 length: 14 amino acids. The CDR3 is CASSLWATNYEQYF. In DNA, the CDR3 is TGTGCCAGTAGTCTATGGGCGACCAACTACGAGCAGTACTTC.

The V gene is TRBV14, the J gene TRBJ1-5; no clear D gene. V was shortened by 0 bases and J by 10 bases, with 10 bases between the two germline ends. From germline, CDR1 is SGHDN and CDR2 FVKESK. This CDR3 is built from 13 residues. The CDR3 here is CASSQDLGGPQHF. Written as DNA, the CDR3 is TGTGCCAGCAGCCAAGATCTTGGAGGTCCCCAGCATTTT.

Of note for this clone: The germline gene is not matched at one end of the junction; a read error may be the cause. J is TRBJ2-3 and V is TRBV30, with 7 bases lining up with TRBD2. Germline V gives CDR1 GTSNPN, CDR2 SVGIG (reference sequence). This CDR3 region has 14 residues. CDR3 nucleotides: TGTGCCTGGGGACTAGTTCTATCGGCAGATATGCAGTATTTT. It encodes CAWGLVLSADMQYF.